This T cell receptor beta chain is drawn from a study of T cell responses to AZD1222 COVID-19 vaccine. Study findings and constraints: Only five or six people who got AZD1222 tested seropositive at baseline. Spike-specific TCR breadth and depth were elevated following two AZD1222 doses.

Assay used: immunoSEQ multiplex PCR; TCRdb lists only in-frame clones, some missing. The table has over 110,000 clones, around 91% seen once. With regard to this clone: Its antigen is unknown.

The sequencing here drew on peripheral blood, taken 28 days after the second AZD1222 dose. The TCR sequence derives from an adult who received the AZD1222 COVID-19 vaccine.

The CDR3 DNA sequence: TGTGCCAGCAGTTACATGGTAGCCTACGAGCAGTACTTC. Translating it yields CASSYMVAYEQYF. The rearrangement joins TRBV6-6 to TRBJ2-7; D is unclear. Germline V gene data show CDR1 as MNHNY and CDR2 as SVGAGI (reference sequence). This CDR3 spans 13 amino acids. With 2 bases removed from V and 2 bases from J, the gap between germline ends came to 7 bases.